The 9 T cell receptor beta chains reported below all come from one sample, sequenced in a study of shared clonotypes between healthy human individuals. TCRdb keeps only in-frame clones here, not all; method: immunoSEQ multiplex PCR. Of some 630,000 clones listed, approximately 79% are singletons. The sample consisted of memory CD4+ T cells sorted from blood. Subset denoted: CD45RA-negative fraction. These receptors all stem from a woman aged 25-40 years in good health.

This clone was seen a few times. The chain has TRBV2 and TRBJ2-7, with TRBD2 matching 10 bases. CDR3 size: 15 residues. Germline CDR1 SNHLY, CDR2 FYNNEI. The V gene end was trimmed by 1 base and the J gene end by 5 bases; junction bases not matched to a gene: 5. CDR3 sequence reads: CASSEGVAGGDEQYF. The CDR3 DNA follows: TGTGCCAGCAGTGAAGGCGTAGCGGGAGGAGACGAGCAGTACTTC.

The chain employs TRBV7-9 and TRBJ1-1; no reliable D call. The CDR3 is 11 residues long. Germline CDR1 reads SEHNR; CDR2 reads FQNEAQ (reference sequence). V dropped 1 base and J dropped 10 bases, with 7 bases sitting between them. The CDR3 sequence is CASSLGFLAFF. CDR3 nucleotides: TGTGCCAGCAGCTTAGGGTTCTTAGCTTTCTTT.

J is TRBJ2-1 and V is TRBV28; 8 bases are shared with TRBD2. Looked up from germline, CDR1 is MDHEN and CDR2 is SYDVKM. Trimming took 6 bases from V and 0 from J; bases not matched to a gene: 7. The CDR3 sequence is 16 residues long. The CDR3 protein is CASSRLAGGSYNEQFF. CDR3 sequence (DNA): TGTGCCAGCAGCCGTCTAGCGGGTGGCTCCTACAATGAGCAGTTCTTC.

The chain is built from TRBV27 and TRBJ1-5, with a tentative D call TRBD1 (5 bases). The CDR3 contains 16 residues. Germline V gives CDR1 MNHEY, CDR2 SMNVEV (reference sequence). Between the trimmed V and J ends, which lost 5 bases and 5 bases, there was a span of 19 bases. The CDR3 nucleotides are TGTGCCAGCAGTCCGCGCAGTCAGGACACCTATCAGCCCCAGCATTTT. The encoded protein is CASSPRSQDTYQPQHF.

This clone was seen more than once but under ten times. The rearrangement joins TRBV11-3 to TRBJ2-1; 8 bases match TRBD2. The J segment lost 8 bases and the V segment lost 1 base, leaving 16 bases of the junction unmatched. Germline CDR1 SGHNT, CDR2 YENEEA. The CDR3 length is 18 residues. The CDR3 DNA is TGTGCCAGCAGCTTAGGACCGAGCGGGAGTTCAGCGATAGATGAGCAGTTCTTC. Amino acids: CASSLGPSGSSAIDEQFF.

The chain uses TRBV30 and TRBJ2-1; 13 nucleotides match TRBD2. This CDR3 spans 14 amino acids. Germline V CDR1 and CDR2: GTSNPN, SVGIG (reference sequence). With V trimmed by 5 bases and J by 8 bases, 6 bases remained unmatched. As DNA, the CDR3 is TGTGCCTGGTGGACTAGCGGGAGTAAAGATGAGCAGTTCTTC. Its translation: CAWWTSGSKDEQFF.

The chain has TRBV5-1 and TRBJ1-3, with TRBD1 identical over 8 bases. The CDR3 runs 18 residues. After removal of 4 bases from V and 1 base from J, the junction contained 13 bases not matched to a gene. CDR1 SGHRS and CDR2 YFSETQ come from the germline V gene. CDR3 nucleotides: TGCGCCAGCAGCCCCTACCACGACAGGGGAGGGTCTGGAAACACCATATATTTT. Its protein is CASSPYHDRGGSGNTIYF.

This chain links TRBV5-4 with TRBJ2-7, with D tentatively TRBD1 (5 bases). Trimming removed 3 bases from V and 7 bases from J, with 8 bases in between. Germline CDR1 and CDR2: SGHNT and YYREEE (reference sequence). CDR3 length: 11 amino acids. The CDR3 region has the DNA TGTGCCAGCAGCTGGGGCCCGGAGCAGTACTTC. Translation gives CASSWGPEQYF. Combining the CDR3 with reference TRBV5-4 and TRBJ2-7 gives the whole variable domain ETGVTQSPTHLIKTRGQQVTLRCSSQSGHNTVSWYQQALGQGPQFIFQYYREEENGRGNFPPRFSGLQFPNYSSELNVNALELDDSALYLCASSWGPEQYFGPGTRLTVT.

The chain links TRBV2 to TRBJ2-4; 8 positions agree with TRBD2. Germline assignment: CDR1 SNHLY and CDR2 FYNNEI. The CDR3 is made up of 15 amino acids. Trimming took 4 bases from V and 8 from J; bases not matched to a gene: 10. CDR3 in amino acids: CASSGGLGRQDIQYF. In nucleotides, the CDR3 is TGTGCCAGCAGTGGGGGACTAGGTCGGCAAGACATTCAGTACTTC.